This T cell receptor (beta chain) is drawn from a study of blood T cells in healthy people across ages. General study findings and limits: Naive CD4+ cell counts and diversity both ran higher in long-lived than in aged donors.

A sample-barcoded 5' primer and a J-beta primer mix were used in a second PCR of roughly 6 to 11 cycles. Individual samples furnished no less than 3 million CDR3-containing paired-end reads apiece. TCRdb reanalysed the 5' RACE reads using MiXCR and keeps one entry per CDR3 protein. Among around 1.1 million distinct CDR3 sequences listed, around two fifths were seen once. Notes on this clonotype: Its specificity is unknown.

V lost 0 bases and J 0 bases, leaving 8 bases between the germline ends. This CDR3 comprises 15 residues. Germline-derived CDR1 and CDR2 are MGHRA and YSYEKL. The sample taken for sequencing was blood. This TCR was recovered from a man aged 18 to 30 in good health. The chain couples TRBV4-1 to TRBJ2-5; possible D gene TRBD2, 5 bases. In nucleotides, the CDR3 is TGCGCCAGCAGCCAAGACGCTAGCTACCAAGAGACCCAGTACTTC. This codes for CASSQDASYQETQYF.